Listed below are T cell receptor beta chains from one sample, sequenced in a study of cytomegalovirus exposure and HLA in healthy donors. Clones were read by immunoSEQ multiplex PCR, and TCRdb kept only the in-frame ones, dropping some. This sample has about 180,000 clones, with nearly 80% found just once. The sequencing sample was made of PBMCs. These receptors were taken from a man aged 40-49 years in good health and CMV-seropositive. The conserved cysteine and the conserved F or W are not part of the CDR3 here. Fields, in order: J gene, V gene, CDR3 protein.

j_call: TRBJ2-1; v_call: TRBV6-1; cdr3_aa: AMGGTGVVEQF
j_call: TRBJ1-3; v_call: TRBV23-1; cdr3_aa: ASSQPVDRGSGNTIY
j_call: -; v_call: TRBV28; cdr3_aa: ASTSASYEQY
j_call: TRBJ2-1; v_call: TRBV28; cdr3_aa: ASSVITSGSRNEQF
j_call: TRBJ1-6; v_call: TRBV11-2; cdr3_aa: ASSLGGTVNSPLH
j_call: TRBJ2-2; v_call: TRBV2; cdr3_aa: ASRQTNTGELF
j_call: TRBJ2-7; v_call: TRBV15; cdr3_aa: ATSRLAGGAYEQY
j_call: TRBJ2-3; v_call: TRBV5-8; cdr3_aa: ASSFHTSGTVSTDTQY
j_call: TRBJ1-4; v_call: TRBV15; cdr3_aa: ATSRGGVRQDEKLF
j_call: -; v_call: TRBV5-4; cdr3_aa: ASSLATSGNHEQY
j_call: TRBJ2-2; v_call: TRBV7-2; cdr3_aa: ASSLGLGAGELF
j_call: TRBJ2-1; v_call: TRBV29-1; cdr3_aa: SVGGLQGLAAYNEQF
j_call: TRBJ1-2; v_call: TRBV28; cdr3_aa: ASIPGGYYGYT
j_call: TRBJ2-3; v_call: TRBV9; cdr3_aa: ASSFGTGSRDTQY
j_call: TRBJ1-4; v_call: TRBV18; cdr3_aa: ASSSTGVEKLF
j_call: TRBJ1-1; v_call: TRBV27; cdr3_aa: ASSLLIGTGSREAF